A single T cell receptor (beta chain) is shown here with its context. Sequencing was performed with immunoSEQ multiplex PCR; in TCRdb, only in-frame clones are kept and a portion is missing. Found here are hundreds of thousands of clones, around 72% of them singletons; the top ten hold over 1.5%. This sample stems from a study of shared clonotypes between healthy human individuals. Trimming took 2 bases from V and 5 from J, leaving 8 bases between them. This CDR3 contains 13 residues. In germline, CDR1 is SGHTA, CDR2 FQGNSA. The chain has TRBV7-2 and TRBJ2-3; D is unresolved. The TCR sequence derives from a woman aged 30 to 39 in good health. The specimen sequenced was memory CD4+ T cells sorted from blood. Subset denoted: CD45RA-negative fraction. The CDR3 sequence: CASSLPSIDTQYF. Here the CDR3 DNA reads TGTGCCAGCAGCTTACCGAGTATAGATACGCAGTATTTT.